This entry lists 28 T cell receptor beta chains sequenced from one sample in a study of T cell changes during pregnancy in multiple sclerosis. Data came from immunoSEQ multiplex PCR; TCRdb stores just in-frame clones and leaves some out. The sample records about 60,000 clones, around 92% being singletons. The source material was CD4+ T cells from peripheral blood mononuclear cells, sampled in the second trimester of pregnancy. The receptor source for this set is a female donor with multiple sclerosis, enrolled in a pregnancy study.

The DNA for the CDR3 is TGTGCCAGCAGTAGTCTAGCGGGCGGCGGTGAGCAGTTCTTC. It codes for CASSSLAGGGEQFF. This sequence joins TRBV2 and TRBJ2-1; 8 bases line up with TRBD2. CDR1 SNHLY and CDR2 FYNNEI come from the germline V gene. V shed 5 bases and J 9 bases; nucleotides not matched to a gene: 9. The CDR3 extends over 14 amino acids.

The V gene is TRBV7-2, the J gene TRBJ1-4; possibly TRBD1 for D (6 bases). The CDR3 contains 15 residues. Between the trimmed V and J ends, which lost 5 bases and 4 bases, there was a span of 14 bases. Germline V gene sequence: CDR1 SGHTA, CDR2 FQGNSA. The CDR3 region is CASSPWTALNEKLFF. CDR3 in DNA: TGTGCCAGCAGCCCCTGGACAGCACTTAATGAAAAACTGTTTTTT. Full variable domain (outside the CDR3, taken from reference TRBV7-2 and TRBJ1-4): GAGVSQSPSNKVTEKGKDVELRCDPISGHTALYWYRQSLGQGLEFLIYFQGNSAPDKSGLPSDRFSAERTGGSVSTLTIQRTQQEDSAVYLCASSPWTALNEKLFFGSGTQLSVL.

The genes are TRBV28 and TRBJ2-5; TRBD2 might be the D (6 bases). The CDR3 is 16 residues long. Trimming took 3 bases from V and 5 from J, leaving 19 bases between them. The germline CDR1 and CDR2 sequences are MDHEN and SYDVKM. This CDR3 reads CASSFNPAEGGETQYF. CDR3 bases: TGTGCCAGCAGTTTTAATCCGGCGGAGGGTGGGGAGACCCAGTACTTC. Full variable domain (remainder filled in from reference TRBV28 and TRBJ2-5): DVKVTQSSRYLVKRTGEKVFLECVQDMDHENMFWYRQDPGLGLRLIYFSYDVKMKEKGDIPEGYSVSREKKERFSLILESASTNQTSMYLCASSFNPAEGGETQYFGPGTRLLVL.

The chain is built from TRBV6-4 and TRBJ2-3; 7 bases map to TRBD1. J lost 0 bases, V lost 4 bases, and 4 bases had no gene match. The CDR3 loop spans 15 amino acids. Germline V gene lookup returns CDR1 MRHNA and CDR2 SNTAGT. The chain's CDR3 is CASSGKTGSTDTQYF. In DNA, the CDR3 is TGTGCCAGCAGTGGAAAGACAGGGAGCACAGATACGCAGTATTTT.

This clone came up once. This chain uses TRBV30 with TRBJ2-3; 7 nucleotides agree with TRBD1. CDR1 and CDR2 from the germline V gene are GTSNPN and SVGIG (reference sequence). V gave up 4 bases and J gave up 2 bases; unmatched junction bases: 9. CDR3 size: 15 residues. The CDR3 protein is CAWTPGQAYTDTQYF. For the CDR3, the DNA is TGTGCCTGGACTCCCGGACAGGCCTACACAGATACGCAGTATTTT.

The rearrangement uses TRBV5-1 and TRBJ2-5; D ambiguous. CDR1 SGHRS and CDR2 YFSETQ come from the germline V gene. V lost 1 base to trimming and J lost 2 bases, with 6 bases between them. CDR3 size: 13 residues. The CDR3 spells CASSLPSQETQYF. CDR3 bases: TGCGCCAGCAGCTTGCCCAGTCAAGAGACCCAGTACTTC. Complete variable domain (other parts from reference TRBV5-1 and TRBJ2-5): KAGVTQTPRYLIKTRGQQVTLSCSPISGHRSVSWYQQTPGQGLQFLFEYFSETQRNKGNFPGRFSGRQFSNSRSEMNVSTLELGDSALYLCASSLPSQETQYFGPGTRLLVL.

The genes are TRBV6-4 and TRBJ2-4; a weak D match, TRBD1 (6 bases). The CDR3 contains 16 residues. With 3 bases removed from V and 0 bases from J, the gap between germline ends came to 12 bases. Germline loops: CDR1 MRHNA, CDR2 SNTAGT. This CDR3 reads CASSEGTQLAKNIQYF. The DNA for the CDR3 is TGTGCCAGCAGTGAGGGGACACAGCTAGCCAAAAACATTCAGTACTTC.

The CDR3 nucleotides are TGTGCCAGCAGGGGGGGGCCTGGGGAGACCCAGTACTTC. Its translation is CASRGGPGETQYF. The chain couples TRBV2 to TRBJ2-5; TRBD2 might be the D (7 bases). Germline CDR1 reads SNHLY; CDR2 reads FYNNEI. The V end was cut by 6 bases, the J end by 5 bases, with 13 bases between. This CDR3 is 13 amino acids long.

V gene TRBV2 combines with J gene TRBJ1-2; 11 bases match TRBD1. J lost 5 bases, V lost 7 bases, and 12 bases had no gene match. Looked up from germline, CDR1 is SNHLY and CDR2 is FYNNEI. The CDR3 runs 16 residues. CDR3 sequence: CASTVGAGTGGYGYTF. CDR3 nucleotide sequence: TGTGCCAGCACGGTGGGAGCGGGGACAGGGGGTTATGGCTACACCTTC.

The rearrangement links TRBV6-1 to TRBJ2-7; no firm D call. The V gene's germline CDR1 is MNHNS and CDR2 SASEGT. The CDR3 is 11 amino acids. V gave up 7 bases and J gave up 5 bases, with 9 bases separating them. CDR3 DNA: TGTGCCAGCACCAAGGAGCACGAGCAGTACTTC. It translates to CASTKEHEQYF.

The gene calls are TRBV7-2 and TRBJ2-2; D unresolved. The germline V and J ends were trimmed by 3 bases and 4 bases, with 9 bases remaining between them. Germline-derived CDR1 and CDR2 are SGHTA and FQGNSA. This CDR3 has 14 amino acids. The CDR3 sequence is CASSFQRFTGELFF. The DNA for the CDR3 is TGTGCCAGCAGCTTCCAGCGCTTCACCGGGGAGCTGTTTTTT.

The chain has TRBV9 and TRBJ2-3, with D unresolved. The CDR3 loop spans 14 amino acids. Trimming pared 3 bases from V and 2 bases from J, leaving 10 bases between. From germline, CDR1 is SGDLS and CDR2 YYNGEE. CDR3 DNA: TGTGCCAGCAGCGGCCGACTCGACACAGATACGCAGTATTTT. As protein: CASSGRLDTDTQYF.

This chain connects TRBV28 to TRBJ2-1; 9 bases map to TRBD2. This CDR3 has 14 residues. Germline loops: CDR1 MDHEN, CDR2 SYDVKM. J lost 3 bases, V lost 7 bases, and 4 bases had no gene match. CDR3 DNA sequence: TGTGCCAGCAAAATTAGCGGGAGCTACAATGAGCAGTTCTTC. Its translation is CASKISGSYNEQFF.

The chain uses TRBV2 and TRBJ1-3; D not resolved. CDR3 length: 14 amino acids. The germline gives CDR1 SNHLY, CDR2 FYNNEI. Between the trimmed V and J ends, which lost 3 bases and 2 bases, there was a span of 8 bases. The CDR3, as DNA: TGTGCCAGCAGTGAGTTACAGCCTGGAAACACCATATATTTT. It yields the protein CASSELQPGNTIYF. The entire variable domain, with the rest obtained from reference TRBV2 and TRBJ1-3, is as follows: EPEVTQTPSHQVTQMGQEVILRCVPISNHLYFYWYRQILGQKVEFLVSFYNNEISEKSEIFDDQFSVERPDGSNFTLKIRSTKLEDSAMYFCASSELQPGNTIYFGEGSWLTVV.

The CDR3 reads CASSSYGGNTEAFF. The CDR3 DNA reads as TGTGCCAGCAGTTCTTACGGGGGGAACACTGAAGCTTTCTTT. This sequence joins TRBV6-5 and TRBJ1-1, with D possibly matching TRBD1 (5 bases). The CDR3 contains 14 residues. V gave up 4 bases and J gave up 1 base, with 10 bases separating them. Germline-derived CDR1 and CDR2 are MNHEY and SVGAGI.

This clone was seen only once. In nucleotides, the CDR3 is TGCGCCAGCAGCGCCCCAGGGGCCCTACGACCGAACACCGGGGAGCTGTTTTTT. Protein sequence: CASSAPGALRPNTGELFF. V usage is TRBV5-1 and J usage is TRBJ2-2; TRBD1 is a possible D gene (6 bases). Germline-derived CDR1 and CDR2 are SGHRS and YFSETQ. V was pared by 4 bases and J by 0 bases, with 19 bases between. This CDR3 contains 18 residues.

The chain recombines TRBV28 with TRBJ2-5; TRBD1 matches at 7 bases. With V trimmed by 5 bases and J by 2 bases, 8 bases remained unmatched. Germline values: CDR1 MDHEN, CDR2 SYDVKM. This CDR3 is built from 15 residues. Here the CDR3 reads CASSPPLGQQETQYF. The CDR3 coding sequence is TGTGCCAGCAGTCCCCCTCTGGGACAGCAAGAGACCCAGTACTTC.

The chain carries TRBV6-5 and TRBJ1-2; D may be TRBD1 (5 bases). Germline CDR1 and CDR2: MNHEY and SVGAGI. This CDR3 spans 16 amino acids. V lost 0 bases and J 4 bases, leaving 15 bases between the germline ends. CDR3 sequence reads: CASSYSGKQDPYGYTF. The DNA of the CDR3 is TGTGCCAGCAGTTACTCGGGGAAACAGGACCCCTATGGCTACACCTTC.

The rearrangement uses TRBV28 and TRBJ2-1; 10 nucleotides agree with TRBD2. V trimming: 3 bases; J trimming: 0 bases; junction bases outside the gene matches: 2. CDR1 MDHEN and CDR2 SYDVKM come from the germline V gene. The CDR3 sequence is 16 residues long. CDR3 in DNA: TGTGCCAGCAGTTTGGCTAGCGGGAGCTCCTACAATGAGCAGTTCTTC. This encodes CASSLASGSSYNEQFF.

The rearrangement links TRBV5-4 to TRBJ1-1; D gene unclear. The V gene lost 5 bases and the J gene lost 10 bases, with 15 bases spanning the gap. CDR3 length equals 12 residues. CDR1 SGHNT and CDR2 YYREEE come from the germline V gene (reference sequence). CDR3 nucleotides: TGTGCCAGCAGTTCTGTGGACGGAGGAGCTTTCTTT. Its protein is CASSSVDGGAFF.

The chain couples TRBV27 to TRBJ2-5; the D gene is possibly TRBD2 (5 bases). The V gene lost 7 bases and the J gene lost 4 bases, with 19 bases spanning the gap. Looked up from germline, CDR1 is MNHEY and CDR2 is SMNVEV (reference sequence). This CDR3 contains 15 residues. In DNA, the CDR3 is TGTGCCAGCATTCCCTATAGGGCGGGTGCAGAGACCCAGTACTTC. It translates to CASIPYRAGAETQYF.

The chain employs TRBV7-9 and TRBJ1-4; D call uncertain. V was trimmed by 5 bases and J by 6 bases, leaving 19 bases between them. Germline V gene lookup returns CDR1 SEHNR and CDR2 FQNEAQ (reference sequence). The CDR3 sequence is 16 residues long. CDR3 amino acids: CASSPRGGESYEKLFF. CDR3 coding DNA: TGTGCCAGCAGCCCGCGAGGTGGGGAGAGTTATGAAAAACTGTTTTTT.

This clone was detected only a few times. The chain combines TRBV30 with TRBJ1-1; D remains unclear. CDR1 GTSNPN and CDR2 SVGIG come from the germline V gene (reference sequence). V dropped 3 bases and J dropped 0 bases, with 5 bases sitting between them. The CDR3 is 12 amino acids. Written as DNA, the CDR3 is TGTGCCTGGAGGAGGGTGAACACTGAAGCTTTCTTT. It specifies CAWRRVNTEAFF.

The V gene is TRBV18, the J gene TRBJ1-3; D not resolved. The germline V and J ends were trimmed by 1 base and 2 bases, with 9 bases remaining between them. The CDR3 sequence is 15 residues long. Germline CDR1 is KGHSH and CDR2 is LQKENI. CDR3: CASSPRGSAGNTIYF. The CDR3 bases are TGTGCCAGCTCACCACGAGGCAGTGCTGGAAACACCATATATTTT.

This clone has just one count. V and J are TRBV9 and TRBJ1-2; D gene ambiguous. V was shortened by 3 bases and J by 4 bases, with 13 bases between the two germline ends. The germline V gene encodes CDR1 SGDLS and CDR2 YYNGEE. The CDR3 loop spans 14 amino acids. As DNA, the CDR3 is TGTGCCAGCAGCGCCCAGACGGGTAGCTATGGCTACACCTTC. The encoded protein is CASSAQTGSYGYTF.

V usage is TRBV18 and J usage is TRBJ2-5; the match to TRBD2 covers 7 bases. The CDR3 runs 16 residues. Looked up from germline, CDR1 is KGHSH and CDR2 is LQKENI. V dropped 6 bases and J dropped 2; count of bases not matched to a gene: 12. The CDR3: CASSPLPGRDQETQYF. In DNA form, the CDR3 reads TGTGCCAGCTCCCCTCTGCCAGGGAGGGATCAAGAGACCCAGTACTTC. The whole variable domain, filled in from reference TRBV18 and TRBJ2-5, reads NAGVMQNPRHLVRRRGQEARLRCSPMKGHSHVYWYRQLPEEGLKFMVYLQKENIIDESGMPKERFSAEFPKEGPSILRIQQVVRGDSAAYFCASSPLPGRDQETQYFGPGTRLLVL.

CDR3 sequence reads: CASSYTGPSYEQYF. The CDR3 nucleotides are TGTGCCAGCAGTTATACAGGGCCCTCCTACGAGCAGTACTTC. V is TRBV5-6 and J is TRBJ2-7; possible D gene TRBD1, 6 bases. V was pared by 5 bases and J by 0 bases, with 12 bases between. The length of the CDR3 is 14 residues. Germline-derived CDR1 and CDR2 are SGHDT and YYEEEE.

The chain is built from TRBV10-2 and TRBJ2-7, with D hard to call. The germline V gene has CDR1 WSHSY and CDR2 SAAADI. Trimming took 4 bases from V and 2 from J, leaving 3 bases between them. This CDR3 contains 11 residues. This CDR3 reads CASSAAYEQYF. CDR3 nucleotide sequence: TGCGCCAGCAGTGCTGCCTACGAGCAGTACTTC.